The clone carrying this TCR beta chain was detected once. The data are from a study of shared clonotypes between healthy human individuals. Libraries were prepared by immunoSEQ multiplex PCR; TCRdb keeps only in-frame clonotypes and omits some of them. The sample lists a few million clones, more than 90% occurring once. CDR1 and CDR2 (germline): MDHEN, SYDVKM. CDR3 size: 13 residues. V gave up 3 bases and J gave up 5 bases, with 11 bases separating them. The study separated CD4+ cells into CD45RA+ naive and CD45RA-negative memory subsets. Material: naive CD4+ T cells sorted from blood. Specified subset: CD45RA+ positively selected. This receptor was obtained from a man between 18 and 29 years old in good health. This chain connects TRBV28 to TRBJ2-7; no definite D call. In DNA form, the CDR3 reads TGTGCCAGCAGTTTGTTTCCTCTCAACGAGCAGTACTTC. Translated: CASSLFPLNEQYF.